The 11 T cell receptor beta chains listed next were all sequenced from one sample in a study of T cell repertoires in cytomegalovirus infection. TCRdb reprocessed the reads via MiXCR and lists one record per CDR3 protein. Among 750,000 to 950,000 distinct CDR3 sequences listed, about 28% were seen once. No cognate antigen is known for these TCRs. This material consisted of cultured CD8+ T cells from PBMCs, taken from culture after CMV antigen stimulation. The receptors were sampled from a human donor in good health (CMV status not recorded). Some clones in this sample may be carry-over from other donors' samples.

The V call is TRBV5-1, the J call TRBJ2-1; weak D call: TRBD1 (6 bases). V dropped 0 bases and J dropped 3 bases, with 10 bases sitting between them. Germline loops: CDR1 SGHRS, CDR2 YFSETQ. CDR3 length equals 15 residues. Here the CDR3 reads CASSLEPGVYNEQFF. CDR3 nucleotides: TGCGCCAGCAGCTTGGAGCCAGGGGTCTACAATGAGCAGTTCTTC.

The chain uses TRBV28 and TRBJ2-1; D possibly corresponds to TRBD1 (6 bases). CDR1 MDHEN and CDR2 SYDVKM come from the germline V gene. With 2 bases removed from V and 0 bases from J, the gap between germline ends came to 11 bases. This CDR3 has 16 amino acids. In DNA, the CDR3 is TGTGCCAGCAGTTTAGGACAGACGAGCTCCTACAATGAGCAGTTCTTC. Amino acid sequence: CASSLGQTSSYNEQFF. The complete variable domain, with remaining parts taken from reference TRBV28 and TRBJ2-1, reads DVKVTQSSRYLVKRTGEKVFLECVQDMDHENMFWYRQDPGLGLRLIYFSYDVKMKEKGDIPEGYSVSREKKERFSLILESASTNQTSMYLCASSLGQTSSYNEQFFGPGTRLTVL.

This clonotype was seen a handful of times. V gene TRBV4-3 combines with J gene TRBJ1-2; D call uncertain. The germline V and J ends were trimmed by 0 bases and 6 bases, with 14 bases remaining between them. The CDR3 runs 15 residues. In germline, CDR1 is LGHNA, CDR2 YSLEER. The DNA for the CDR3 is TGCGCCAGCAGCCAAGATCAGAGGAGGAACAATGGCTACACCTTC. This gives the protein CASSQDQRRNNGYTF.

The chain links TRBV7-9 to TRBJ2-3; the match to TRBD1 covers 9 bases. Germline CDR1 and CDR2: SEHNR and FQNEAQ (reference sequence). J lost 7 bases, V lost 6 bases, and 5 bases had no gene match. The CDR3 consists of 13 residues. In DNA form, the CDR3 reads TGTGCCAGCAGACAGGGGGCGTGGAATACGCAGTATTTT. Amino acids: CASRQGAWNTQYF.

The genes are TRBV5-5 and TRBJ2-7; D gene ambiguous. In germline, CDR1 is SGHKS, CDR2 YYEKEE (reference sequence). The V gene lost 7 bases and the J gene lost 1 base, with 12 bases spanning the gap. The CDR3 sequence is 13 residues long. DNA of the CDR3: TGTGCCAGCCGGCCCGAACAGTCCTACGAGCAGTACTTC. Translation gives CASRPEQSYEQYF.

This rearrangement joins TRBV7-8 to TRBJ2-7; D unresolved. CDR3 length: 13 amino acids. In germline, CDR1 is SGHVS, CDR2 FQNEAQ. V was clipped by 0 bases and J by 7 bases, with 10 bases between them. DNA for the CDR3: TGTGCCAGCAGCTTAGCGTTGATCGATGAGCAGTACGTC. It is translated as CASSLALIDEQYV.

This clonotype was found a few times. This chain uses TRBV7-9 with TRBJ1-2; 7 nucleotides match TRBD1. CDR1 is SEHNR and CDR2 is FQNEAQ in the germline V gene (reference sequence). V was pared by 2 bases and J by 6 bases, with 6 bases of the junction left unmatched. The CDR3 runs 14 residues. CDR3 nucleotides: TGTGCCAGCAGCTTACAGGGGGTATATGATGGCTACACCTTC. This codes for CASSLQGVYDGYTF.

This clonotype was counted once. V gene TRBV10-3 combines with J gene TRBJ1-3; TRBD1 aligns across 7 bases. The CDR3 spans 13 residues. The V gene end was trimmed by 6 bases and the J gene end by 7 bases; junction bases not matched to a gene: 6. Germline V gene sequence: CDR1 ENHRY, CDR2 SYGVKD. The CDR3 region is CAIRIDRENTIYF. DNA for the CDR3: TGTGCCATCAGGATAGACAGGGAGAACACCATATATTTT.

This clonotype occurred a few times. The rearrangement links TRBV20-1 to TRBJ2-1; 7 bases line up with TRBD2. In germline, CDR1 is DFQATT, CDR2 SNEGSKA (reference sequence). V lost 7 bases and J lost 7; bases outside the gene matches: 10. CDR3 length: 13 residues. The chain's CDR3 is CSGPTCGGNEQFF. For the CDR3, the DNA is TGCAGTGGGCCGACGTGCGGGGGTAATGAGCAGTTCTTC.

This chain uses TRBV7-8 with TRBJ2-7; D gene uncertain. CDR1 is SGHVS, CDR2 FQNEAQ, per germline. V lost 3 bases, J lost 1 base, and 13 bases lay in between. CDR3 length: 15 residues. Here the CDR3 DNA reads TGTGCCAGCAGCTTGGGCAGGCGTTTATCCTACGAGCAGTACTTC. Translated, it gives CASSLGRRLSYEQYF.

The chain has TRBV29-1 and TRBJ1-2; 9 bases fit TRBD1. The V gene's germline CDR1 is SQVTM and CDR2 ANQGSEA. The CDR3 is made up of 11 amino acids. V lost 5 bases to trimming and J lost 6 bases; unmatched junction nucleotides: 1. The CDR3 nucleotides read TGCAGCGTTCGGGACAGGGATGGCTACACCTTC. Its translation: CSVRDRDGYTF.